Below are 23 T cell receptor beta chains sequenced from a single sample in a study of OX40 agonist ivuxolimab in advanced cancers. Sequencing used immunoSEQ multiplex PCR; TCRdb keeps in-frame clones, though not all of them. The table lists about 48,000 clones, around 90% of them singletons. The source material was CD4+ or CD8+ T cells sorted from blood, sampled in a trial of the OX40 agonist ivuxolimab. These receptors all come from an adult with an advanced solid tumor such as melanoma, head and neck, liver or kidney cancer.

V usage is TRBV4-1 and J usage is TRBJ2-1, with D perhaps TRBD2 (6 bases). Germline loops: CDR1 MGHRA, CDR2 YSYEKL. The ends were cut back, 3 bases at V and 7 bases at J, with 10 bases in the middle. The CDR3 contains 13 residues. CDR3 in amino acids: CASSHLGRNEQFF. The CDR3 DNA reads as TGCGCCAGCAGCCATCTCGGGAGAAATGAGCAGTTCTTC.

The chain uses TRBV5-4 and TRBJ1-6, with no clear D. Trimming pared 0 bases from V and 5 bases from J, leaving 9 bases between. CDR1 is SGHNT and CDR2 is YYREEE in the germline V gene (reference sequence). There are 15 residues in the CDR3. CDR3 in amino acids: CASSLAFRDNSPLHF. In DNA, the CDR3 is TGTGCCAGCAGCTTGGCTTTCCGGGATAATTCACCCCTCCACTTT. The full variable domain, its missing parts supplied by reference TRBV5-4 and TRBJ1-6, is ETGVTQSPTHLIKTRGQQVTLRCSSQSGHNTVSWYQQALGQGPQFIFQYYREEENGRGNFPPRFSGLQFPNYSSELNVNALELDDSALYLCASSLAFRDNSPLHFGNGTRLTVT.

This chain connects TRBV7-8 to TRBJ2-7, with TRBD1 matching over 12 bases. The germline V gene has CDR1 SGHVS and CDR2 FQNEAQ. The V and J ends lost 4 bases and 3 bases, in that order; junction bases with no gene match: 7. CDR3 length: 16 residues. CDR3 residues: CASSSGQGALIYEQYF. DNA for the CDR3: TGTGCCAGCAGCTCGGGACAGGGGGCCTTAATCTACGAGCAGTACTTC.

The genes are TRBV18 and TRBJ2-5; D gene uncertain. Germline V gene lookup returns CDR1 KGHSH and CDR2 LQKENI. Trimming took off 0 bases at V and 0 bases at J, with 5 bases between the two ends. The CDR3 is 14 residues long. The DNA of the CDR3 is TGTGCCAGCTCACCACCGGTAAACCAAGAGACCCAGTACTTC. It encodes CASSPPVNQETQYF.

The chain couples TRBV6-1 to TRBJ1-1; D uncertain. V was clipped by 2 bases and J by 8 bases, with 9 bases between them. CDR1 is MNHNS, CDR2 SASEGT, per germline. The CDR3 sequence is 12 residues long. The CDR3 protein is CASSEKSGEAFF. In DNA, the CDR3 is TGTGCCAGCAGTGAAAAATCGGGCGAAGCTTTCTTT.

This clone was counted a few times. The rearrangement uses TRBV11-3 and TRBJ2-1; tentative D call: TRBD2 (6 bases). The germline V gene has CDR1 SGHNT and CDR2 YENEEA. V shed 1 base and J shed 5 bases, with 9 bases lying between them. This CDR3 is 14 amino acids long. CDR3 protein: CASSLAGLNNEQFF. Here the CDR3 DNA reads TGTGCCAGCAGCTTAGCGGGACTTAACAATGAGCAGTTCTTC.

The chain uses TRBV6-1 and TRBJ1-1, with D maybe TRBD1 (6 bases). V was clipped by 4 bases and J by 1 base, with 13 bases between them. CDR3 size: 15 residues. Germline CDR1 is MNHNS and CDR2 is SASEGT. In DNA, the CDR3 is TGTGCCAGCAGTGCATCAACAGGGCGGAACACTGAAGCTTTCTTT. The encoded protein is CASSASTGRNTEAFF.

The chain carries TRBV5-6 and TRBJ2-1; unclear D gene. V gave up 4 bases and J gave up 8 bases, with 25 bases separating them. Per the germline V gene, CDR1 is SGHDT and CDR2 is YYEEEE. The CDR3 runs to 17 residues. The DNA of the CDR3 is TGTGCCAGCAGCAGCCGGGTTCAGGCCTATTTGTTCGATGAGCAGTTCTTC. It specifies CASSSRVQAYLFDEQFF.

J is TRBJ2-7 and V is TRBV6-5; maybe TRBD2 (7 bases). There are 13 residues in the CDR3. Trimming took off 5 bases at V and 4 bases at J, with 12 bases between the two ends. Germline CDR1 and CDR2: MNHEY and SVGAGI. DNA of the CDR3: TGTGCCAGCAGTACGGGGGGCGGATACGAGCAGTACTTC. Protein product: CASSTGGGYEQYF.

The chain carries TRBV5-1 and TRBJ2-5; the D gene is possibly TRBD1 (5 bases). The germline gives CDR1 SGHRS, CDR2 YFSETQ. This CDR3 contains 14 residues. Deletions cut 4 bases from V and 7 bases from J, with 17 bases between. CDR3 sequence reads: CASSVGHHPGTQYF. CDR3 bases: TGCGCCAGCAGCGTCGGACACCACCCCGGGACCCAGTACTTC.

The V call is TRBV6-5, the J call TRBJ1-5, with D unresolved. The CDR3 covers 14 residues. Deletions cut 0 bases from V and 6 bases from J, with 9 bases between. Germline-derived CDR1 and CDR2 are MNHEY and SVGAGI. CDR3 region: CASSYSRAGQPQHF. CDR3 nucleotide sequence: TGTGCCAGCAGTTACTCACGCGCCGGTCAGCCCCAGCATTTT.

This rearrangement joins TRBV9 to TRBJ1-1; D is uncertain. The germline V gene has CDR1 SGDLS and CDR2 YYNGEE. Trimming took off 2 bases at V and 5 bases at J, with 4 bases between the two ends. This CDR3 has 11 residues. CDR3 in DNA: TGTGCCAGCAGCGTGCAGACTGAAGCTTTCTTT. Its translation is CASSVQTEAFF.

The V and J genes are TRBV28 and TRBJ1-2, with TRBD1 matching 8 bases. Trimming cost V 2 bases and J 2 bases; bases outside gene matches: 7. The CDR3 is 16 amino acids. CDR1 is MDHEN, CDR2 SYDVKM, per germline. The CDR3 reads CASSLPPRTGNYGYTF. The CDR3 DNA sequence: TGTGCCAGCAGTTTACCGCCCCGGACAGGGAACTATGGCTACACCTTC.

The chain links TRBV6-4 to TRBJ2-3; the match to TRBD2 covers 12 bases. Germline CDR1 and CDR2: MRHNA and SNTAGT. The CDR3 spans 15 residues. V trimming: 4 bases; J trimming: 2 bases; junction bases outside the gene matches: 1. CDR3 bases: TGTGCCAGCAGTGCTAGCGGGGGGGCCACAGATACGCAGTATTTT. Protein: CASSASGGATDTQYF.

The rearrangement uses TRBV4-1 and TRBJ1-5, with D tentatively TRBD1 (6 bases). The CDR3 loop spans 14 amino acids. The V end lost 3 bases, the J end lost 3 bases, and 9 bases lay between the germline ends. In germline, CDR1 is MGHRA, CDR2 YSYEKL. This CDR3 is CASSQTGYNQPQHF. The CDR3 nucleotides read TGCGCCAGCAGCCAGACAGGATACAATCAGCCCCAGCATTTT.

V usage is TRBV4-2 and J usage is TRBJ2-2; perhaps TRBD2 as D (7 bases). Deletions cut 4 bases from V and 8 bases from J, with 20 bases between. This CDR3 contains 16 residues. Germline V lookup: CDR1 LGHNA, CDR2 YNFKEQ. The CDR3 region is CASSPLGGPLTGELFF. The CDR3 DNA is TGTGCCAGCAGCCCCCTCGGGGGGCCACTCACGGGGGAGCTGTTTTTT.

In this sample, this clone turned up once. The chain recombines TRBV11-2 with TRBJ1-5, with D possibly matching TRBD1 (5 bases). The germline V gene encodes CDR1 SGHAT and CDR2 FQNNGV. Trimming shortened V by 6 bases and J by 7 bases, and 19 bases separated the two germline ends. The CDR3 spans 15 residues. The CDR3: CASSLGTREGQPQHF. CDR3 nucleotides: TGTGCCAGCAGTCTCGGGACTAGGGAAGGGCAGCCCCAGCATTTT.

The chain employs TRBV7-3 and TRBJ2-5; D possibly corresponds to TRBD1 (8 bases). Germline CDR1 and CDR2: SGHTA and FQGTGA. The CDR3 runs 18 residues. Trimming took off 5 bases at V and 5 bases at J, with 27 bases between the two ends. CDR3 residues: CASSPMNRGGSTQETQYF. In DNA form, the CDR3 reads TGTGCCAGCAGCCCTATGAACAGGGGGGGATCCACGCAGGAGACCCAGTACTTC.

The chain carries TRBV15 and TRBJ1-4; D not resolved. Germline CDR1 reads LNHNV; CDR2 reads YYDKDF (reference sequence). Between the trimmed V and J ends, which lost 0 bases and 5 bases, there was a span of 19 bases. The length of the CDR3 is 18 residues. CDR3 in amino acids: CATSRDRSGPAINEKLFF. The CDR3 coding sequence is TGTGCCACCAGCAGAGATCGGTCGGGCCCGGCAATAAATGAAAAACTGTTTTTT.

The rearrangement joins TRBV29-1 to TRBJ2-2; D is perhaps TRBD2 (5 bases). CDR3 size: 13 residues. V was clipped by 3 bases and J by 7 bases, with 12 bases between them. CDR1 is SQVTM and CDR2 is ANQGSEA in the germline V gene. Here the CDR3 reads CSVDDGVGGELFF. CDR3 coding DNA: TGCAGCGTTGACGACGGGGTCGGCGGGGAGCTGTTTTTT.

The CDR3 loop is CASSSTGGEKETQYF. In DNA, the CDR3 is TGTGCCAGCAGCTCGACAGGGGGGGAGAAAGAGACCCAGTACTTC. The gene calls are TRBV7-9 and TRBJ2-5; 9 positions agree with TRBD1. V was clipped by 4 bases and J by 3 bases; unmatched bases: 6. CDR3 size: 15 residues. Germline-derived CDR1 and CDR2 are SEHNR and FQNEAQ (reference sequence).

This clone was counted once. The chain's CDR3 is CASSQEGRENNEQFF. The DNA of the CDR3 is TGCGCCAGCAGCCAAGAAGGTCGGGAGAACAATGAGCAGTTCTTC. J is TRBJ2-1 and V is TRBV4-1; weak D call: TRBD2 (6 bases). Looked up from germline, CDR1 is MGHRA and CDR2 is YSYEKL. V was cut by 0 bases and J by 5 bases, with 11 bases left in between. The CDR3 contains 15 residues.

The genes are TRBV13 and TRBJ2-5; a weak D match, TRBD1 (6 bases). Germline V gene sequence: CDR1 PRHDT, CDR2 FYEKMQ (reference sequence). The CDR3 contains 14 residues. The V gene lost 5 bases and the J gene lost 1 base, with 11 bases spanning the gap. CDR3 in DNA: TGTGCCAGCAGCCCGGTGGACAGCCAAGAGACCCAGTACTTC. This codes for CASSPVDSQETQYF.